These T cell receptor beta chains were read from a single sample in a study of a mutant IDH1 vaccine in newly diagnosed glioma. The method was immunoSEQ multiplex PCR; TCRdb's version includes in-frame clones alone and lacks a portion of them. The sample contains roughly 31,000 clones, 80% to 85% of which appear only once. These receptors have no known antigen. The sample was PBMCs, taken from a glioma patient whose treatment included an IDH1 peptide vaccine. Receptors were obtained from a young man with glioma. Both conserved end residues are trimmed from each CDR3.

V gene	J gene	CDR3 protein
TRBV5-1	TRBJ1-6	ASSDYRGVDPSPLH
TRBV13	TRBJ2-1	ASSLWGTGSVDEQF
TRBV4-1	TRBJ2-1	ASSQVAGAVNEQF
TRBV5-1	TRBJ1-2	ASSLAGGSPNYGYT
TRBV28	TRBJ1-4	ASSPLVGHDKGGEKLF
TRBV6-5	TRBJ1-2	ASSSGTLSGGYT
TRBV4-3	TRBJ1-1	ASSQDWGGTTEAF
TRBV7-6	TRBJ2-2	ASSPLSRGAGELF
TRBV4-1	TRBJ1-3	ASSQIPAPESRNTIY
TRBV6-5	TRBJ1-6	ASSYSGPGNSPLH
TRBV28	TRBJ1-1	ASSFSLEGTEAF
TRBV10-3	TRBJ2-1	AISPGQGHYNEQF
TRBV15	TRBJ2-7	ATSTDGVKYEQY
TRBV4-3	TRBJ1-6	ASSYDRANSPLH
TRBV6-4	TRBJ1-1	ASSESQETEAF
TRBV6-6	TRBJ2-7	ASKRDRDGFYEQY
TRBV6-5	TRBJ2-3	ASRLAAITDTQY
TRBV5-1	TRBJ2-3	ASSFLDRGNADTQY
TRBV15	TRBJ2-5	ATSRGLAGGGYQETQY
TRBV9	TRBJ1-1	TSSADTALGTEAF
TRBV7-6	TRBJ2-7	ASSRRQNEQY
TRBV5-4	TRBJ2-1	ASSLGQVNAYEQF
TRBV10-3	TRBJ1-5	AISESPGGDSNQPQH
TRBV25-1	TRBJ1-1	ASSATGDTEAF
TRBV7-9	TRBJ2-5	ATRPGGRLETQY
TRBV5-1	TRBJ2-7	ASSLESGVGEQY
TRBV18	TRBJ2-7	ASSPTGRDYEQY
TRBV14	TRBJ2-5	ASSQDLVRGGQETQY
TRBV30	TRBJ1-1	AWSSGPQYEAF
TRBV28	TRBJ2-7	ASITDGPYEQY
TRBV10-3	TRBJ1-6	AISETGVGNSPLH
TRBV7-8	TRBJ1-5	ASSPGNQPQH
TRBV19	TRBJ1-5	ASSPRGTANQPQH
TRBV19	TRBJ2-7	ASSQLRGLAGSNEQY
TRBV5-6	TRBJ2-7	ASSWGTGGEQY
TRBV19	TRBJ2-2	ASSINEGRYTGELF
TRBV19	TRBJ2-5	ASSTLAGGQETQY
TRBV30	TRBJ1-3	AWGPGGAAGNTIY
TRBV5-1	TRBJ2-7	ASSLKSGGETYEQY
TRBV6-5	TRBJ1-1	ASSRGAMNTEAF
TRBV10-3	TRBJ1-2	ATQERTVANYGYT
TRBV5-6	TRBJ2-3	ASSFGISDTQY
TRBV4-1	TRBJ1-2	ASRPEPGTGYYGYT
TRBV4-1	TRBJ2-7	ASSQLHDRRGAEQY
TRBV6-1	TRBJ2-1	ASRTASGRAQF
TRBV19	TRBJ2-3	ASSIGVEADTQY
TRBV27	TRBJ1-6	ASSDRGPYNSPLH
TRBV9	TRBJ2-5	ASSVGQQETQY
TRBV5-6	TRBJ1-4	ASSSTTGREGGEKLF
TRBV15	TRBJ1-5	ATSGTGSQPQH